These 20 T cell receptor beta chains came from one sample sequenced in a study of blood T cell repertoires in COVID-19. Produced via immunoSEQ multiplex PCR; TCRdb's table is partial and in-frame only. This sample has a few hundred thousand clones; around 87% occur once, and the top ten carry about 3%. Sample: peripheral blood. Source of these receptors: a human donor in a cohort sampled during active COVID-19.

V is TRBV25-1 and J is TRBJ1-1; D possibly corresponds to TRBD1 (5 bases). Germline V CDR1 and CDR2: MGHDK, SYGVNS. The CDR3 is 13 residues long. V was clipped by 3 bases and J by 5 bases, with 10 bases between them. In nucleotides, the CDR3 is TGTGCCAGCAGTGAGGGACGGGAGACTGAAGCTTTCTTT. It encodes CASSEGRETEAFF.

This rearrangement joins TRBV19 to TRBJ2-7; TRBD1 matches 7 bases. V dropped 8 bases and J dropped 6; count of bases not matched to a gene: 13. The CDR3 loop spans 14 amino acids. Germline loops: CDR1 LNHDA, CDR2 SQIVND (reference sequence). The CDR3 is CASALDRRSSEQYF. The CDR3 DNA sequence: TGTGCCAGTGCCTTGGACAGGCGGTCGAGCGAGCAGTACTTC.

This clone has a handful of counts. The CDR3 region has the DNA TGCGCCAGCAGCTTGGCCGTCAGGGGGTCTGGAGAGACCCAGTACTTC. Its translation: CASSLAVRGSGETQYF. The genes are TRBV5-1 and TRBJ2-5, with 7 bases matching TRBD1. J gave up 4 bases and V 0 bases, and 9 bases lay outside the gene matches. CDR3 length: 16 residues. Germline-derived CDR1 and CDR2 are SGHRS and YFSETQ.

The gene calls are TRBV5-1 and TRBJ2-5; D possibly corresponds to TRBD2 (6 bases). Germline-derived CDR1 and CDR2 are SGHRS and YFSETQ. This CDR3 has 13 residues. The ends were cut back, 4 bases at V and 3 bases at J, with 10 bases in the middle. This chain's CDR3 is CASSTGTEETQYF. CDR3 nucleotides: TGCGCCAGCAGCACCGGGACTGAAGAGACCCAGTACTTC.

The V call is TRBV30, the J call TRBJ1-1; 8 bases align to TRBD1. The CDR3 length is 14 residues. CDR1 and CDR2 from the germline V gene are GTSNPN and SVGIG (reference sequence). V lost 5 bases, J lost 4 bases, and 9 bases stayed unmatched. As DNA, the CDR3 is TGTGCCTGGGGCAAGGACAGGGAGGGCACTGAAGCTTTCTTT. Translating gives CAWGKDREGTEAFF.

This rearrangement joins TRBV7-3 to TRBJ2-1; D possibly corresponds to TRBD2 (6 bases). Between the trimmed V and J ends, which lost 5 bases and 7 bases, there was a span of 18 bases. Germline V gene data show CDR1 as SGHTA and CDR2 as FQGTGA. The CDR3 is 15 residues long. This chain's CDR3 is CASSPGWGTGNEQFF. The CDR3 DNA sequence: TGTGCCAGCAGCCCAGGGTGGGGGACTGGGAATGAGCAGTTCTTC.

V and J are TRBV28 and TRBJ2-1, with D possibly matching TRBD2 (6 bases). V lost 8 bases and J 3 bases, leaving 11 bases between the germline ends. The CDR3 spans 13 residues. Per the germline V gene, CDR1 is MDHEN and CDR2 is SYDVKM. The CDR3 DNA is TGTGCCAGCGAACGGGGGTACTACAATGAGCAGTTCTTC. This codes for CASERGYYNEQFF. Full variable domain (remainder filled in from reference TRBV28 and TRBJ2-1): DVKVTQSSRYLVKRTGEKVFLECVQDMDHENMFWYRQDPGLGLRLIYFSYDVKMKEKGDIPEGYSVSREKKERFSLILESASTNQTSMYLCASERGYYNEQFFGPGTRLTVL.

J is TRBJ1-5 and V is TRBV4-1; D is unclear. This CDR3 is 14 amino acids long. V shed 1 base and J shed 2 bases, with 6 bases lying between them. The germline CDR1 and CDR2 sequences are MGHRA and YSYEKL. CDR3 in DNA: TGCGCCAGCAGCCAAGCGGCGGGCAATCAGCCCCAGCATTTT. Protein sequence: CASSQAAGNQPQHF.

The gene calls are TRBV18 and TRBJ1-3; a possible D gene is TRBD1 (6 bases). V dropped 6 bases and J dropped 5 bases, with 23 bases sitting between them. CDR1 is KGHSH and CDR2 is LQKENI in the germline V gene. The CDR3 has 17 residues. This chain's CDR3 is CASSNPAGAVIRNTIYF. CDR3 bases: TGTGCCAGCTCCAACCCCGCAGGGGCCGTTATTAGAAACACCATATATTTT.

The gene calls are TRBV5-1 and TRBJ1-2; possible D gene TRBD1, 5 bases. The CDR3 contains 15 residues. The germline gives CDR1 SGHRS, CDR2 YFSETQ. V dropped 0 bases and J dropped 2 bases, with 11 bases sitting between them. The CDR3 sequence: CASSLAGGGNYGYTF. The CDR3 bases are TGCGCCAGCAGCTTGGCCGGTGGGGGGAACTATGGCTACACCTTC.

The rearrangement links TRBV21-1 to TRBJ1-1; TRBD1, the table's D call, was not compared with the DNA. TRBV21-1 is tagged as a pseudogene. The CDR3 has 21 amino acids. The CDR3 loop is CASSKAYYKGDRGAEQTEAFF. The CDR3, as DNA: TGTGCCAGCAGCAAAGCTTACTACAAGGGAGACAGGGGGGCTGAACAGACTGAAGCTTTCTTT.

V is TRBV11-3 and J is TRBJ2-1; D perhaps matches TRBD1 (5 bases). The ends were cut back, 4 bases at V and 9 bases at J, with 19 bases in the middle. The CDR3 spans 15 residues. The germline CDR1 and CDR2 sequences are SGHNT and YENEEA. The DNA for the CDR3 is TGTGCCAGCAGCTCCCGGATAGGGGCGCACGGTGAGCAGTTCTTC. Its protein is CASSSRIGAHGEQFF.

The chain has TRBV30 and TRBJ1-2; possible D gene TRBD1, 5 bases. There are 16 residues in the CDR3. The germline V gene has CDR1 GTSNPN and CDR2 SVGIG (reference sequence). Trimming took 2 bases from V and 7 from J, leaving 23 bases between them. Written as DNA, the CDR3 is TGTGCCTGGAGTCTTGATCAGGAGGGGAACGGGGGTGGCTACACCTTC. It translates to CAWSLDQEGNGGGYTF.

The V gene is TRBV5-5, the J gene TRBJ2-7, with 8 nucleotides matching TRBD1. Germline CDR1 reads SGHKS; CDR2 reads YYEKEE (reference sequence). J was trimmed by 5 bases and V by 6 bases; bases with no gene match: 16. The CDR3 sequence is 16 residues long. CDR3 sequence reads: CASTPSPGQGSHEQYF. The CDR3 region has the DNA TGTGCCAGCACCCCCTCTCCAGGACAGGGTTCCCACGAGCAGTACTTC.

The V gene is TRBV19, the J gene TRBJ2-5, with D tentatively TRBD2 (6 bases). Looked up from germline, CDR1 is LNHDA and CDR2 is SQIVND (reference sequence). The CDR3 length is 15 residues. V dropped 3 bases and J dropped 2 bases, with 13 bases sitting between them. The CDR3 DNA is TGTGCCAGTAGTATGGCGGGACTGACTCAAGAGACCCAGTACTTC. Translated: CASSMAGLTQETQYF.

CDR3 coding DNA: TGTGCCAGCAGCTTAATGAGCGGGGAGCTGTTTTTT. It is translated as CASSLMSGELFF. The rearrangement joins TRBV7-3 to TRBJ2-2; D is unresolved. The V end lost 1 base, the J end lost 7 bases, and 4 bases lay between the germline ends. The germline V gene encodes CDR1 SGHTA and CDR2 FQGTGA. The CDR3 sequence is 12 residues long. The full variable domain, completed using reference TRBV7-3 and TRBJ2-2, is GAGVSQTPSNKVTEKGKYVELRCDPISGHTALYWYRQSLGQGPEFLIYFQGTGAADDSGLPNDRFFAVRPEGSVSTLKIQRTERGDSAVYLCASSLMSGELFFGEGSRLTVL.

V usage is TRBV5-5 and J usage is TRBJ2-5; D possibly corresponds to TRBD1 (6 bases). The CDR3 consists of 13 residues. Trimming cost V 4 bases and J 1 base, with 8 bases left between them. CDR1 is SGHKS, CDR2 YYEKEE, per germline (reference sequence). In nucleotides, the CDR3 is TGTGCCAGCAGCATACAGGGCCAAGAGACCCAGTACTTC. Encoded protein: CASSIQGQETQYF.

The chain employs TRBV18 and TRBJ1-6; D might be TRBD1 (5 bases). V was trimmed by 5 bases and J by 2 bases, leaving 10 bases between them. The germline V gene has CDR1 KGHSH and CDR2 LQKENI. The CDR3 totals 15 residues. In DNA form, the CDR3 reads TGTGCCAGCTCATATCAGGGTCCCTATAATTCACCCCTCCACTTT. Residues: CASSYQGPYNSPLHF.

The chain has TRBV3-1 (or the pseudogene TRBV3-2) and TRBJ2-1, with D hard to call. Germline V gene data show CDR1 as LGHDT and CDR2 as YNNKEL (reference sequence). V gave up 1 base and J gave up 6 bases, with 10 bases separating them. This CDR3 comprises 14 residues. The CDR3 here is CASSQVSTLNEQFF. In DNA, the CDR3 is TGTGCCAGCAGCCAAGTTTCTACTCTCAATGAGCAGTTCTTC.

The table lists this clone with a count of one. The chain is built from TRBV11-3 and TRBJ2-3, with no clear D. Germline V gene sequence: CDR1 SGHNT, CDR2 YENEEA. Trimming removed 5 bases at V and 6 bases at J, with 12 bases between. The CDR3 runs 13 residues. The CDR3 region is CASSIYYGDTQYF. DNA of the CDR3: TGTGCCAGCAGCATATACTATGGGGATACGCAGTATTTT.